Listed here are 29 T cell receptor beta chains from one sample, sequenced in a study of blood T cell repertoires in COVID-19. This table comes from immunoSEQ multiplex PCR, and its TCRdb copy is limited to in-frame clones, with some not included. The sample has a few hundred thousand clones, more than 65% seen once. The specimen sequenced was peripheral blood. The source is a woman between 18 and 29 years old with acute or convalescent COVID-19.

J is TRBJ2-7 and V is TRBV27; TRBD1 might be the D (7 bases). V was cut by 6 bases and J by 3 bases, with 15 bases left in between. Germline values: CDR1 MNHEY, CDR2 SMNVEV (reference sequence). This CDR3 region has 14 residues. The CDR3: CASRLRGAIYEQYF. CDR3 in DNA: TGTGCCAGCAGACTCAGGGGGGCCATCTACGAGCAGTACTTC.

This clone occurred once. The V and J genes are TRBV27 and TRBJ1-2, with D maybe TRBD1 (5 bases). CDR3 length equals 16 residues. Per the germline V gene, CDR1 is MNHEY and CDR2 is SMNVEV (reference sequence). Between the trimmed V and J ends, which lost 0 bases and 2 bases, there was a span of 13 bases. CDR3 nucleotides: TGTGCCAGCAGTTTATCCTCAGGGTTACAGAACTATGGCTACACCTTC. Its protein product is CASSLSSGLQNYGYTF.

This rearrangement joins TRBV9 to TRBJ1-6; 7 nucleotides align to TRBD1. CDR1 is SGDLS and CDR2 is YYNGEE in the germline V gene. This CDR3 spans 14 amino acids. The V gene end was trimmed by 5 bases and the J gene end by 9 bases; junction bases not matched to a gene: 8. CDR3 amino acids: CASRWGQNPSPLHF. CDR3 bases: TGTGCCAGCAGGTGGGGACAGAACCCTTCACCCCTCCACTTT.

The J gene is TRBJ2-1, the V gene TRBV6-4, with a weak D call TRBD2 (6 bases). CDR1 MRHNA and CDR2 SNTAGT come from the germline V gene. V was shortened by 6 bases and J by 9 bases, with 18 bases between the two germline ends. There are 14 residues in the CDR3. The CDR3 region is CASSGGSGHGEQFF. For the CDR3, the DNA is TGTGCCAGCAGCGGAGGGAGCGGACACGGTGAGCAGTTCTTC.

The CDR3 nucleotides are TGCACCAGCAGCCAAGATCGAGGGCCCGAAGTCGATGAGCAGTTCTTC. It encodes CTSSQDRGPEVDEQFF. The chain employs TRBV1 and TRBJ2-1; the table's D call, TRBD2, has no DNA check behind it. TRBV1 is annotated as a pseudogene. The CDR3 consists of 16 residues.

The sample holds one count of this clone. The rearrangement uses TRBV28 and TRBJ2-2, with D uncertain. The CDR3 loop spans 14 amino acids. Germline-derived CDR1 and CDR2 are MDHEN and SYDVKM. Trimming stripped 2 bases from V and 1 base from J, with 5 bases between. The CDR3 reads CASSLAQNTGELFF. The CDR3 region has the DNA TGTGCCAGCAGTTTAGCACAGAACACCGGGGAGCTGTTTTTT.

The V gene is TRBV6-5, the J gene TRBJ2-7; TRBD1 is a possible D gene (5 bases). Trimming left V 8 bases short and J 2 bases short, with 19 bases between. The CDR3 consists of 15 residues. Per the germline V gene, CDR1 is MNHEY and CDR2 is SVGAGI. CDR3 sequence (DNA): TGTGCCAGCGCTCTCAGTGGGGAAGGGGCCTACGAGCAGTACTTC. This codes for CASALSGEGAYEQYF.

The genes are TRBV3-1 (or the pseudogene TRBV3-2) and TRBJ2-7, with no clear D. Trimming cost V 0 bases and J 6 bases, with 12 bases left between them. Looked up from germline, CDR1 is LGHDT and CDR2 is YNNKEL (reference sequence). The CDR3 runs 14 residues. The CDR3 loop reads CASSQDWAVREQYF. CDR3 DNA: TGTGCCAGCAGCCAAGATTGGGCCGTCCGCGAGCAGTACTTC.

V is TRBV7-6 and J is TRBJ2-5; 8 bases fit TRBD2. Trimming at V came to 0 bases and at J to 9 bases, leaving 6 bases not matched to a gene. The CDR3 consists of 14 residues. Per germline, CDR1 SGHVS and CDR2 FNYEAQ. CDR3 nucleotides: TGTGCCAGCAGCTTAGCCTCCCGGGGGGGGGCCCAGTACTTC. Amino acid sequence: CASSLASRGGAQYF.

J is TRBJ2-7 and V is TRBV21-1; TRBD1 is taken as the D call from the table, unchecked against the DNA. TRBV21-1 is reported as a pseudogene. The CDR3 spans 15 residues. The CDR3 loop is CASSGPSGQGYEQYF. In nucleotides, the CDR3 is TGTGCCAGCAGCGGACCTTCGGGACAGGGGTACGAGCAGTACTTC.

The chain joins TRBV20-1 to TRBJ1-2; D uncertain. The ends were cut back, 6 bases at V and 4 bases at J, with 6 bases in the middle. The CDR3 extends over 10 amino acids. Germline CDR1 DFQATT, CDR2 SNEGSKA (reference sequence). CDR3 in DNA: TGCAGTGCGCTCAGCTATGGCTACACCTTC. Its translation: CSALSYGYTF.

The genes are TRBV7-9 and TRBJ2-7, with a possible D match to TRBD2 (5 bases). V was clipped by 6 bases and J by 0 bases, with 15 bases between them. The germline V gene encodes CDR1 SEHNR and CDR2 FQNEAQ (reference sequence). The CDR3 is 15 residues long. CDR3 protein: CASSLESGLSYEQYF. In nucleotides, the CDR3 is TGTGCCAGCAGTCTGGAGAGCGGCCTCTCCTACGAGCAGTACTTC.

Points on this clone: The same CDR3 arises from other DNA sequences in this sample as well. The rearrangement uses TRBV7-9 and TRBJ2-7; TRBD1 agrees at 8 bases. The length of the CDR3 is 15 residues. V lost 4 bases to trimming and J lost 0 bases; unmatched junction nucleotides: 5. CDR1 and CDR2 (germline): SEHNR, FQNEAQ (reference sequence). CDR3 sequence: CASSSRTGFSYEQYF. CDR3 bases: TGTGCCAGCAGCTCAAGGACAGGGTTCTCCTACGAGCAGTACTTC.

This clone was recorded once. The chain uses TRBV5-6 and TRBJ2-5; D may be TRBD1 (8 bases). CDR1 SGHDT and CDR2 YYEEEE come from the germline V gene. CDR3 length: 13 residues. The V and J ends lost 4 bases and 5 bases respectively, with 12 bases between them. CDR3 DNA: TGTGCCAGCAGCCCACAGGGGGGGGAGACCCAGTACTTC. It yields the protein CASSPQGGETQYF.

The V gene is TRBV6-5, the J gene TRBJ1-5; 8 bases are shared with TRBD1. From germline, CDR1 is MNHEY and CDR2 SVGAGI. The length of the CDR3 is 15 residues. J lost 2 bases, V lost 5 bases, and 5 bases had no gene match. The CDR3, as DNA: TGTGCCAGCAGTACCGGACAGGGAGGCAATCAGCCCCAGCATTTT. It translates to CASSTGQGGNQPQHF.

V usage is TRBV3-1 (or the pseudogene TRBV3-2) and J usage is TRBJ1-3; no firm D call. Trimming cost V 1 base and J 5 bases, with 12 bases left between them. The CDR3 contains 15 residues. CDR1 LGHDT and CDR2 YNNKEL come from the germline V gene (reference sequence). The CDR3 DNA reads as TGTGCCAGCAGCCAAGTCTGGGCTAACCGAAACACCATATATTTT. Translating gives CASSQVWANRNTIYF.

The V call is TRBV3-1 (or the pseudogene TRBV3-2), the J call TRBJ2-7; D is perhaps TRBD2 (5 bases). The CDR3 covers 14 residues. The V and J ends lost 4 bases and 6 bases respectively, with 16 bases between them. Looked up from germline, CDR1 is LGHDT and CDR2 is YNNKEL (reference sequence). The CDR3: CASSPRTLGSEQYF. Here the CDR3 DNA reads TGTGCCAGCAGCCCTAGGACTCTAGGCTCCGAGCAGTACTTC.

The chain has TRBV18 and TRBJ1-6, with no clear D. From germline, CDR1 is KGHSH and CDR2 LQKENI. V was pared by 4 bases and J by 6 bases, with 16 bases between. The CDR3 runs 16 residues. Here the CDR3 DNA reads TGTGCCAGCTCACAGGCGTCGGCAGGTCTTAATTCACCCCTCCACTTT. Amino acid sequence: CASSQASAGLNSPLHF.

This chain uses TRBV30 with TRBJ1-5; D is unclear. This CDR3 spans 13 amino acids. CDR1 and CDR2 (germline): GTSNPN, SVGIG (reference sequence). The germline V and J ends were trimmed by 2 bases and 5 bases, with 10 bases remaining between them. The CDR3 DNA reads as TGTGCCTGGAGTCCCCAGGACTATCAGCCCCAGCATTTT. This encodes CAWSPQDYQPQHF.

This clone has a single count. Other nucleotide sequences in the sample specify the same CDR3. The chain employs TRBV6-5 and TRBJ1-1; 8 nucleotides line up with TRBD1. Germline V CDR1 and CDR2: MNHEY, SVGAGI. The CDR3 runs 14 residues. V was pared by 6 bases and J by 5 bases, with 8 bases of the junction left unmatched. The CDR3 is CASSWTGQGTEAFF. In nucleotides, the CDR3 is TGTGCCAGCAGCTGGACAGGGCAAGGGACTGAAGCTTTCTTT.

The rearrangement uses TRBV7-2 and TRBJ2-4, with 7 bases aligning to TRBD2. The germline V gene has CDR1 SGHTA and CDR2 FQGNSA. The junction had 15 bases not matched to a gene; V was cut back by 1 base and J by 3 bases. CDR3 length equals 19 residues. The CDR3 loop is CASSLGPLTSTRGKNIQYF. Here the CDR3 DNA reads TGTGCCAGCAGCTTAGGCCCCCTGACTAGCACCCGGGGCAAAAACATTCAGTACTTC.

J is TRBJ1-1 and V is TRBV7-9, with 10 bases aligning to TRBD1. Germline CDR1 SEHNR, CDR2 FQNEAQ (reference sequence). V shed 5 bases, J shed 3 bases, and the junction held 6 bases outside the gene matches. The CDR3 extends over 15 amino acids. The CDR3 protein is CASSPRQGAHTEAFF. CDR3 sequence (DNA): TGTGCCAGCAGCCCACGACAGGGGGCGCACACTGAAGCTTTCTTT.

Here the CDR3 DNA reads TGTGCCTGCAAAGACAGGGGGCGTGCAGATACGCAGTATTTT. Translating gives CACKDRGRADTQYF. V gene TRBV19 combines with J gene TRBJ2-3; 10 bases match TRBD1. Losses at the gene ends were 11 bases for V and 4 bases for J; bases not matched to a gene: 9. The germline V gene encodes CDR1 LNHDA and CDR2 SQIVND (reference sequence). The CDR3 spans 14 residues.

V usage is TRBV20-1 and J usage is TRBJ2-7; D uncertain. This CDR3 comprises 11 residues. V lost 3 bases to trimming and J lost 7 bases, with 10 bases between them. Looked up from germline, CDR1 is DFQATT and CDR2 is SNEGSKA (reference sequence). This chain's CDR3 is CSASVAKEQYF. DNA for the CDR3: TGCAGTGCTAGCGTTGCGAAGGAGCAGTACTTC.

V usage is TRBV29-1 and J usage is TRBJ1-1; the match to TRBD1 covers 9 bases. The CDR3 sequence is 17 residues long. Trimming took 1 base from V and 0 from J; bases not matched to a gene: 9. Germline CDR1 and CDR2: SQVTM and ANQGSEA. The CDR3 DNA reads as TGCAGCGTTGAAGGGACAGGGGCCTATGGGCTGAACACTGAAGCTTTCTTT. Amino acid sequence: CSVEGTGAYGLNTEAFF.

The chain is built from TRBV13 and TRBJ2-7; 7 bases are a match to TRBD2. The CDR3 has 13 residues. The germline V gene has CDR1 PRHDT and CDR2 FYEKMQ (reference sequence). The V and J ends lost 5 bases and 6 bases, in that order; junction bases with no gene match: 7. CDR3 in DNA: TGTGCCAGCAGCCCCGGACTAGATGTCGAGCAGTACTTC. The encoded protein is CASSPGLDVEQYF.

This clone has just a few counts. This sequence joins TRBV7-6 and TRBJ2-5, with 8 positions matching TRBD2. CDR1 and CDR2 from the germline V gene are SGHVS and FNYEAQ. The junction had 4 bases not matched to a gene; V was cut back by 0 bases and J by 4 bases. This CDR3 has 15 amino acids. The CDR3 sequence: CASSLASLAGETQYF. The DNA for the CDR3 is TGTGCCAGCAGCTTAGCTTCGCTAGCGGGAGAGACCCAGTACTTC.

This clone has more than one count but fewer than ten. This chain joins TRBV7-9 and TRBJ1-1, with a tentative D call TRBD1 (6 bases). The V end was cut by 4 bases, the J end by 8 bases, with 11 bases between. Germline assignment: CDR1 SEHNR and CDR2 FQNEAQ (reference sequence). There are 12 residues in the CDR3. For the CDR3, the DNA is TGTGCCAGCAGCTGGGACATCGGGGAAGCTTTCTTT. Encoded protein: CASSWDIGEAFF.

The genes are TRBV5-1 and TRBJ2-7, with 12 bases identical to TRBD2. The CDR3 has 14 amino acids. The V gene's germline CDR1 is SGHRS and CDR2 YFSETQ. After removal of 5 bases from V and 2 bases from J, the junction contained 2 bases not matched to a gene. CDR3 nucleotide sequence: TGCGCCAGCAGAGGACTAGCGGGGCCCTACGAGCAGTACTTC. It translates to CASRGLAGPYEQYF.